This passage covers 28 T cell receptor beta chains from one sample sequenced in a study of T cell responses to AZD1222 COVID-19 vaccine. This table comes from immunoSEQ multiplex PCR, and its TCRdb copy is limited to in-frame clones, with some not included. Here the sample spans 60,000 to 95,000 clones, about nine tenths being singletons. Specimen: peripheral blood, collected 28 days after the second AZD1222 dose. The source of these receptors is an adult who received the AZD1222 COVID-19 vaccine.

This chain joins TRBV5-8 and TRBJ2-7; D is tentatively TRBD1 or TRBD2 (5 bases each). Trimming removed 5 bases from V and 3 bases from J, with 30 bases in between. The V gene's germline CDR1 is SGHTS and CDR2 YDEGEE. This CDR3 has 19 amino acids. CDR3 loop: CASRLNGRGRDRPYYEQYF. The CDR3 coding sequence is TGTGCCAGCAGATTGAACGGACGCGGAAGGGACCGTCCCTACTACGAGCAGTACTTC.

This clone was seen a handful of times. This chain links TRBV6-6 with TRBJ1-1; D is unresolved. This CDR3 comprises 12 residues. Germline V gives CDR1 MNHNY, CDR2 SVGAGI (reference sequence). V lost 0 bases, J lost 7 bases, and 6 bases lay in between. The CDR3 nucleotides are TGTGCCAGCAGTTACTCGAACGGTGAAGCTTTCTTT. The encoded protein is CASSYSNGEAFF.

The rearrangement uses TRBV7-2 and TRBJ1-2, with 7 bases matching TRBD1. Germline-derived CDR1 and CDR2 are SGHTA and FQGNSA. CDR3 length: 17 amino acids. The junction had 13 bases not matched to a gene; V was cut back by 4 bases and J by 2 bases. Here the CDR3 DNA reads TGTGCCAGCAGCTCGCTACGGGCAGGGGGAATGAACTATGGCTACACCTTC. Protein: CASSSLRAGGMNYGYTF.

Only one count was recorded for this clone. The gene calls are TRBV6-6 and TRBJ2-7; D is uncertain. The CDR3 loop spans 14 amino acids. V lost 5 bases, J lost 2 bases, and 13 bases lay in between. CDR1 and CDR2 (germline): MNHNY, SVGAGI (reference sequence). The DNA for the CDR3 is TGTGCCAGCAGTCCCCTACCACACCCCTACGAGCAGTACTTC. Translated, it gives CASSPLPHPYEQYF.

The rearrangement uses TRBV30 and TRBJ1-2; 9 bases agree with TRBD1. The CDR3 is made up of 14 amino acids. Trimming at V came to 5 bases and at J to 6 bases, leaving 10 bases not matched to a gene. CDR1 GTSNPN and CDR2 SVGIG come from the germline V gene (reference sequence). The DNA of the CDR3 is TGTGCCTGGGGGACAGGGTACCCAAGTGATGGCTACACCTTC. Translated, it gives CAWGTGYPSDGYTF.

V and J are TRBV6-2 or TRBV6-3 and TRBJ1-1; TRBD1 agrees at 7 bases. The CDR3 length is 17 residues. Trimming removed 2 bases from V and 3 bases from J; junction bases left unmatched: 12. Germline V gives CDR1 MNHEY, CDR2 SVGEGT. DNA for the CDR3: TGTGCCAGCAGTTACGGGGTGACAGGGCTGGGGGACACTGAAGCTTTCTTT. This sequence encodes CASSYGVTGLGDTEAFF.

The genes are TRBV5-1 and TRBJ1-2; D not certain. CDR1 and CDR2 (germline): SGHRS, YFSETQ. This CDR3 has 13 amino acids. V lost 3 bases and J 4 bases, leaving 10 bases between the germline ends. This CDR3 reads CASSWGILYGYTF. CDR3 nucleotides: TGCGCCAGCAGCTGGGGAATCCTCTATGGCTACACCTTC.

The chain couples TRBV30 to TRBJ2-1, with 10 bases fitting TRBD1. This CDR3 contains 15 residues. From germline, CDR1 is GTSNPN and CDR2 SVGIG (reference sequence). V dropped 5 bases and J dropped 8; count of bases not matched to a gene: 12. CDR3 in amino acids: CAWAPSRDRGDEQFF. CDR3 DNA: TGTGCCTGGGCACCCTCGCGGGACAGGGGCGATGAGCAGTTCTTC.

The V gene is TRBV5-1, the J gene TRBJ1-6; 11 bases are shared with TRBD1. The CDR3 covers 15 residues. Germline CDR1 reads SGHRS; CDR2 reads YFSETQ. Germline trimming cut 4 bases from V and 7 bases from J; bases unmatched to any gene: 4. Here the CDR3 DNA reads TGCGCCAGCAGCAGGGACAGGGGGATGAATTCACCCCTCCACTTT. It encodes CASSRDRGMNSPLHF. Together with reference TRBV5-1 and TRBJ1-6, the CDR3 gives the full variable domain: KAGVTQTPRYLIKTRGQQVTLSCSPISGHRSVSWYQQTPGQGLQFLFEYFSETQRNKGNFPGRFSGRQFSNSRSEMNVSTLELGDSALYLCASSRDRGMNSPLHFGNGTRLTVT.

The rearrangement links TRBV3-1 (or the pseudogene TRBV3-2) to TRBJ1-2, with a possible D match to TRBD1 (5 bases). Trimming took 1 base from V and 2 from J, leaving 5 bases between them. Germline lookup yields CDR1 LGHDT and CDR2 YNNKEL (reference sequence). CDR3 length equals 13 residues. The CDR3 region is CASSQGGNYGYTF. In nucleotides, the CDR3 is TGTGCCAGCAGCCAAGGGGGGAACTATGGCTACACCTTC.

This clone has only one observation. The chain uses TRBV7-2 and TRBJ2-6; the D gene is possibly TRBD1 (7 bases). Per germline, CDR1 SGHTA and CDR2 FQGNSA. V was pared by 3 bases and J by 0 bases, with 15 bases between. This CDR3 comprises 18 residues. The CDR3, as DNA: TGTGCCAGCAGCTTCTCTCGACAGGGACTCTCTGGGGCCAACGTCCTGACTTTC. Protein sequence: CASSFSRQGLSGANVLTF.

This clone has only one observation. The J gene is TRBJ2-7, the V gene TRBV24-1; no definite D call. Trimming stripped 7 bases from V and 3 bases from J, with 9 bases between. Germline V gene data show CDR1 as KGHDR and CDR2 as SFDVKD. The CDR3 is 12 amino acids. This CDR3 reads CATSANGYEQYF. The CDR3 DNA reads as TGTGCCACCAGCGCGAATGGCTACGAGCAGTACTTC.

This clone was found once. The chain recombines TRBV4-2 with TRBJ1-2; D gene uncertain. The germline V and J ends were trimmed by 0 bases and 3 bases, with 14 bases remaining between them. The CDR3 consists of 16 residues. Germline lookup yields CDR1 LGHNA and CDR2 YNFKEQ. The CDR3 loop reads CASSQEWRDRYYGYTF. The CDR3, as DNA: TGTGCCAGCAGCCAAGAATGGCGGGATCGGTACTATGGCTACACCTTC.

V and J are TRBV6-5 and TRBJ2-1; 8 bases line up with TRBD1. The CDR3 loop spans 16 amino acids. V was pared by 2 bases and J by 6 bases, with 9 bases of the junction left unmatched. Germline V CDR1 and CDR2: MNHEY, SVGAGI. The CDR3 is CASSYATGTGLNEQFF. In DNA, the CDR3 is TGTGCCAGCAGTTACGCTACTGGGACAGGCCTCAATGAGCAGTTCTTC.

The chain couples TRBV5-1 to TRBJ2-5; TRBD2 agrees at 13 bases. This CDR3 is 17 amino acids long. In germline, CDR1 is SGHRS, CDR2 YFSETQ. Trimming cost V 3 bases and J 5 bases; bases outside gene matches: 10. Written as DNA, the CDR3 is TGCGCCAGCAGCTCGCAACTAGCGGGGGGGCCGATGGAGACCCAGTACTTC. Protein: CASSSQLAGGPMETQYF.

The rearrangement uses TRBV19 and TRBJ2-7; either TRBD1 or TRBD2 may fit D (5 bases each). Germline values: CDR1 LNHDA, CDR2 SQIVND (reference sequence). The CDR3 contains 16 residues. V lost 5 bases and J 6 bases, leaving 23 bases between the germline ends. This chain's CDR3 is CASSRSGSQGEREQYF. CDR3 DNA: TGTGCCAGTAGTCGGTCGGGGAGCCAGGGAGAGCGCGAGCAGTACTTC.

V is TRBV28 and J is TRBJ1-2, with TRBD1 as a possible D gene (5 bases). This CDR3 comprises 12 residues. Germline V gene data show CDR1 as MDHEN and CDR2 as SYDVKM. V was pared by 5 bases and J by 8 bases, with 12 bases between. The CDR3 DNA is TGTGCCAGCAGTCTGGGAGGGGTCGGCTACACCTTC. Translating gives CASSLGGVGYTF.

The rearrangement joins TRBV4-1 to TRBJ1-2; TRBD1 might be the D (6 bases). The CDR3 has 15 residues. Deletions cut 6 bases from V and 4 bases from J, with 18 bases between. CDR1 MGHRA and CDR2 YSYEKL come from the germline V gene. The DNA of the CDR3 is TGCGCCAGCAGGAAGATAGGACAGATCCTCTATGGCTACACCTTC. Translation gives CASRKIGQILYGYTF.

This rearrangement joins TRBV3-1 (or the pseudogene TRBV3-2) to TRBJ1-2; perhaps TRBD1 as D (6 bases). V shed 3 bases and J shed 13 bases, with 15 bases lying between them. The V gene's germline CDR1 is LGHDT and CDR2 YNNKEL (reference sequence). This CDR3 is 12 amino acids long. CDR3 protein: CASSQMTGPLTF. CDR3 coding DNA: TGTGCCAGCAGCCAGATGACAGGCCCTCTCACCTTC.

This rearrangement joins TRBV19 to TRBJ1-5; 7 bases align to TRBD1. CDR1 is LNHDA, CDR2 SQIVND, per germline (reference sequence). The CDR3 runs 16 residues. J lost 3 bases, V lost 4 bases, and 9 bases had no gene match. CDR3 residues: CASSTRPGQINQPQHF. As DNA, the CDR3 is TGTGCCAGTAGTACACGACCGGGACAGATCAATCAGCCCCAGCATTTT.

J is TRBJ2-7 and V is TRBV2; weak D call: TRBD2 (6 bases). V was clipped by 11 bases and J by 6 bases, with 17 bases between them. Germline CDR1 and CDR2: SNHLY and FYNNEI. The CDR3 contains 12 residues. The CDR3 region has the DNA TGTGCCGGCGGGTGGGGGGTTAGCGAGCAGTACTTC. It translates to CAGGWGVSEQYF.

The chain has TRBV30 and TRBJ2-7; TRBD1 agrees at 7 bases. V was clipped by 5 bases and J by 2 bases; unmatched bases: 9. CDR1 is GTSNPN, CDR2 SVGIG, per germline (reference sequence). The length of the CDR3 is 14 residues. This CDR3 reads CAWGRETGTYEQYF. CDR3 in DNA: TGTGCCTGGGGAAGGGAGACAGGGACCTACGAGCAGTACTTC.

This clone was detected a few times. The chain carries TRBV6-5 and TRBJ2-7; TRBD1 matches 9 bases. V dropped 4 bases and J dropped 7; count of bases not matched to a gene: 8. The CDR3 is made up of 14 amino acids. From germline, CDR1 is MNHEY and CDR2 SVGAGI. CDR3 amino acids: CASSSNRGLGEQYF. The CDR3 DNA follows: TGTGCCAGCAGTTCTAACAGGGGGCTAGGAGAGCAGTACTTC.

V gene TRBV5-5 combines with J gene TRBJ2-1; D not resolved. Trimming pared 1 base from V and 4 bases from J, leaving 15 bases between. CDR1 SGHKS and CDR2 YYEKEE come from the germline V gene (reference sequence). This CDR3 has 16 amino acids. CDR3 nucleotide sequence: TGTGCCAGCAGCTTGTATTTTGTGGCTTCTTACAATGAGCAGTTCTTC. Translating it yields CASSLYFVASYNEQFF. Based on the CDR3 plus reference TRBV5-5 and TRBJ2-1, the full variable domain is DAGVTQSPTHLIKTRGQQVTLRCSPISGHKSVSWYQQVLGQGPQFIFQYYEKEERGRGNFPDRFSARQFPNYSSELNVNALLLGDSALYLCASSLYFVASYNEQFFGPGTRLTVL.

The chain recombines TRBV12-3 or TRBV12-4 with TRBJ2-7; no firm D call. The CDR3 spans 13 residues. Trimming removed 5 bases from V and 0 bases from J, with 8 bases in between. The CDR3 here is CASSPASSYEQYF. The CDR3, as DNA: TGTGCCAGCAGTCCAGCAAGCTCCTACGAGCAGTACTTC.

V gene TRBV9 combines with J gene TRBJ1-5, with a weak D call TRBD1 (6 bases). CDR1 is SGDLS and CDR2 is YYNGEE in the germline V gene. This CDR3 has 15 amino acids. Trimming removed 0 bases from V and 6 bases from J, with 13 bases in between. This CDR3 reads CASSVAGQNGQPQHF. The CDR3 coding sequence is TGTGCCAGCAGCGTAGCCGGACAGAATGGTCAGCCCCAGCATTTT.

The chain combines TRBV6-5 with TRBJ2-3; TRBD2 aligns across 7 bases. There are 12 residues in the CDR3. Germline V gene data show CDR1 as MNHEY and CDR2 as SVGAGI. Trimming at V came to 6 bases and at J to 8 bases, leaving 5 bases not matched to a gene. The CDR3 reads CASRGLRSTQYF. In DNA, the CDR3 is TGTGCCAGCAGGGGACTAAGAAGTACGCAGTATTTT.

The V gene is TRBV7-6, the J gene TRBJ2-1; no firm D call. The CDR3 covers 11 residues. In germline, CDR1 is SGHVS, CDR2 FNYEAQ. V lost 1 base and J lost 10, with 5 bases in between. CDR3 sequence (DNA): TGTGCCAGCAGCTTAGAAGCCGAGCAGTTCTTC. Protein: CASSLEAEQFF. Combining the CDR3 with reference TRBV7-6 and TRBJ2-1 gives the whole variable domain GAGVSQSPRYKVTKRGQDVALRCDPISGHVSLYWYRQALGQGPEFLTYFNYEAQQDKSGLPNDRFSAERPEGSISTLTIQRTEQRDSAMYRCASSLEAEQFFGPGTRLTVL.